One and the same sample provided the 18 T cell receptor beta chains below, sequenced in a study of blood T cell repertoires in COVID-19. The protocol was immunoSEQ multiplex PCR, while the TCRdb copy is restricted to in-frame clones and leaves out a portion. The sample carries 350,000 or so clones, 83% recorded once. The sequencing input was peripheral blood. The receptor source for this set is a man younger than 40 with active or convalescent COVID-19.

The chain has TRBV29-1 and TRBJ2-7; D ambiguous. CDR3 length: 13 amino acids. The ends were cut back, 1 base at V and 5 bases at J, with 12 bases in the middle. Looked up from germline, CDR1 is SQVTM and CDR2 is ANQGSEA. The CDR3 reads CSVEVEPSNEQYF. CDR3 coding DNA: TGCAGCGTTGAAGTGGAACCTAGTAACGAGCAGTACTTC.

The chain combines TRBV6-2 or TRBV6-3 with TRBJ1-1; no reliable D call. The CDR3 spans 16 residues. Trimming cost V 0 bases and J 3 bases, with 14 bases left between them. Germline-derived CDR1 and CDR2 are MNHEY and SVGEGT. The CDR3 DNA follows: TGTGCCAGCAGTTACTCGGCAGGCGGGGTAGACACTGAAGCTTTCTTT. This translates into CASSYSAGGVDTEAFF.

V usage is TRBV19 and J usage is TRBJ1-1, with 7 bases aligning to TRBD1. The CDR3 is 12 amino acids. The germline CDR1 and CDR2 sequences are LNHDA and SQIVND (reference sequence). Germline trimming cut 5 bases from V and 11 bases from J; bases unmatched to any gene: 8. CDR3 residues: CASSPQGLGAFF. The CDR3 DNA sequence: TGTGCCAGTAGTCCACAGGGGCTTGGGGCTTTCTTT.

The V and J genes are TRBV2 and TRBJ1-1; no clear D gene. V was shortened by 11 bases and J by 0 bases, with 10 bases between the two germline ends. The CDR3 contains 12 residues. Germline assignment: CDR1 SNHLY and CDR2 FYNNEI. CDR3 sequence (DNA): TGTGCCGGAGGATACCTGAACACTGAAGCTTTCTTT. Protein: CAGGYLNTEAFF.

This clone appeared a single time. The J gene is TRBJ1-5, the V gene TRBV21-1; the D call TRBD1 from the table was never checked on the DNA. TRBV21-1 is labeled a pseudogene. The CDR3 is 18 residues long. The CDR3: CASRATGIYEDSNQPQHF. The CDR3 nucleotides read TGTGCCAGCAGGGCGACAGGGATTTACGAGGATAGCAATCAGCCCCAGCATTTT.

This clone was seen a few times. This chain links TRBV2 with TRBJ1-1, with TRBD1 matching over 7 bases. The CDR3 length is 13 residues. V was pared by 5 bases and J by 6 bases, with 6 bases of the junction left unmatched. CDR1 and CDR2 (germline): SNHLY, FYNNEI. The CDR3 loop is CASSRTGGPEAFF. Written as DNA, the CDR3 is TGTGCCAGCAGTAGGACAGGCGGGCCTGAAGCTTTCTTT.

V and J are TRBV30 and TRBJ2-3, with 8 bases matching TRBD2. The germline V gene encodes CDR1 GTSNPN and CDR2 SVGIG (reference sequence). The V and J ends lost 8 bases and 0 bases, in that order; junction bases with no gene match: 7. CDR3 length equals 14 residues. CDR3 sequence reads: CAGTRVPSTDTQYF. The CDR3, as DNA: TGTGCCGGGACTAGAGTACCTAGCACAGATACGCAGTATTTT.

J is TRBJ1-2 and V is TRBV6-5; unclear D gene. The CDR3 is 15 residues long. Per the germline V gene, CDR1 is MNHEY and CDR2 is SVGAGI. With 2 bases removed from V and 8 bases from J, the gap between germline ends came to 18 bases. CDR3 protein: CASSYTKFPTGGYTF. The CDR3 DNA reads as TGTGCCAGCAGTTACACCAAGTTCCCCACGGGAGGCTACACCTTC.

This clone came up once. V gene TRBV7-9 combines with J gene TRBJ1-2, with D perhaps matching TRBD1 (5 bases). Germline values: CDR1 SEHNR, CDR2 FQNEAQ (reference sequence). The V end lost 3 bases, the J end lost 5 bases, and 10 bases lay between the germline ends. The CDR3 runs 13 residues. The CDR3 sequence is CASSFGGSYGYTF. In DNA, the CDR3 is TGTGCCAGCAGCTTCGGGGGGAGTTATGGCTACACCTTC.

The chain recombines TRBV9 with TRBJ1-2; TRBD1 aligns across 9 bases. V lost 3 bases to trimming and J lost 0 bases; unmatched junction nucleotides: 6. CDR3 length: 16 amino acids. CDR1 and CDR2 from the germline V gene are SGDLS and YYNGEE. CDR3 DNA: TGTGCCAGCAGCGGGTACAGGGGGCTCTCTAACTATGGCTACACCTTC. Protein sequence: CASSGYRGLSNYGYTF. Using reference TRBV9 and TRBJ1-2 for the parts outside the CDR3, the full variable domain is DSGVTQTPKHLITATGQRVTLRCSPRSGDLSVYWYQQSLDQGLQFLIQYYNGEERAKGNILERFSAQQFPDLHSELNLSSLELGDSALYFCASSGYRGLSNYGYTFGSGTRLTVV.

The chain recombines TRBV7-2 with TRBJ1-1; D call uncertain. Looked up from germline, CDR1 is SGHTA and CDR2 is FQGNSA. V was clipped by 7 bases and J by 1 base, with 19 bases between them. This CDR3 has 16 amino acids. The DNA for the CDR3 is TGTGCCAGCATCCTCCTGCATCGACGGAGGAACACTGAAGCTTTCTTT. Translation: CASILLHRRRNTEAFF.

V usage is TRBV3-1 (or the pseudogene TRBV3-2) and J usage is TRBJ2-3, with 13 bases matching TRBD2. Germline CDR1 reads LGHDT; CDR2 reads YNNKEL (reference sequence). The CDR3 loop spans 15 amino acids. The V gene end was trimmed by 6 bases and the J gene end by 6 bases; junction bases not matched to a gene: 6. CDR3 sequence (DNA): TGTGCCAGCAGTTCAACTAGCGGGGGGGCCGATACGCAGTATTTT. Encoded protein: CASSSTSGGADTQYF.

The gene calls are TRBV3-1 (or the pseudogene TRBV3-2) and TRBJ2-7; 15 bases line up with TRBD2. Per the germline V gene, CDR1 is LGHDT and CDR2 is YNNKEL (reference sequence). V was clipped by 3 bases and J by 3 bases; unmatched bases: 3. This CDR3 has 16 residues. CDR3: CASSQGLAGGFYEQYF. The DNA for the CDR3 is TGTGCCAGCAGCCAGGGACTAGCGGGGGGATTCTACGAGCAGTACTTC.

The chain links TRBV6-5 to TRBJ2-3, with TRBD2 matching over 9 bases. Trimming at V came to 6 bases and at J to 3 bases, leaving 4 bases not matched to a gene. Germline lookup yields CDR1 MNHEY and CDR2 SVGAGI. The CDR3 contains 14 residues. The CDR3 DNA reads TGTGCCAGCAGGCGGGGGGGCCATACAGATACGCAGTATTTT. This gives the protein CASRRGGHTDTQYF.

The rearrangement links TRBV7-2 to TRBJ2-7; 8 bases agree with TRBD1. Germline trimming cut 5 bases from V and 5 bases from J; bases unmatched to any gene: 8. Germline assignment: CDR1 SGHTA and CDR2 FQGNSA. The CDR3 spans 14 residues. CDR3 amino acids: CASSPDRGSNEQYF. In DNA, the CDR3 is TGTGCCAGCAGCCCTGACAGGGGTAGCAACGAGCAGTACTTC.

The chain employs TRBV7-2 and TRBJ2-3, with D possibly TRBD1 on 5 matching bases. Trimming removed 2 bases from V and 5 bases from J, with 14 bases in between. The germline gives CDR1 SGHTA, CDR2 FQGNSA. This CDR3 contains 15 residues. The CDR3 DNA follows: TGTGCCAGCAGCTTAACAAAGGGGCGGATAGATACGCAGTATTTT. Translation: CASSLTKGRIDTQYF.

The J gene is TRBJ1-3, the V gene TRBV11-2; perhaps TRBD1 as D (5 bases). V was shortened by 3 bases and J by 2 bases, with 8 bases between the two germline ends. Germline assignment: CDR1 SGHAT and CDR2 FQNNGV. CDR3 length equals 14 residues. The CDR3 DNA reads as TGTGCCAGCAGCTTTACGGGGGCTGGAAACACCATATATTTT. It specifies CASSFTGAGNTIYF.

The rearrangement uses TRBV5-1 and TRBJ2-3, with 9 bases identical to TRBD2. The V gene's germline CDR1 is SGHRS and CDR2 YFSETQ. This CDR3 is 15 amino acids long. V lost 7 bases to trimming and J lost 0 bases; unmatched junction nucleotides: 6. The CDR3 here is CASRLAEQSTDTQYF. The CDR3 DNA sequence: TGCGCCAGCCGACTAGCGGAACAGAGCACAGATACGCAGTATTTT.